These T cell receptor beta chains were read from a single sample in a study of OX40 agonist ivuxolimab in advanced cancers. Only in-frame clones appear in the TCRdb table, and some are missing; sequencing was by immunoSEQ multiplex PCR. Of about 72,000 clones in the sample, roughly 87% were seen once. The material was CD4+ or CD8+ T cells sorted from blood, obtained in a trial of the OX40 agonist ivuxolimab. The receptors originated from an adult with an advanced solid tumor such as melanoma, head and neck, liver or kidney cancer. Each CDR3 is given without its conserved first and last residue.

>TRBV29-1
SVTGQRAYEQY
>TRBV6-6
ASSPPGAVNYGYT
>TRBV4-2
ASSQGLAYEQY
>TRBV5-4
ASSSDDRLGGYT
>TRBV6-6
ASRRQGSYEQY
>TRBV4-1
ASQGGNNYNEQF
>TRBV5-6
ASSSRAYEQY
>TRBV7-9
ASSLDPIYNEQF
>TRBV6-6
ASSTRTGEAF
>TRBV5-6
ASSLHVGTNYNEQF
>TRBV7-8
ASSLEGRGYYGYT
>TRBV11-3
ASSLDGSSYNEQF
>TRBV6-5
ASSYLQGLGEQY
>TRBV6-1
ASRQDSNQPQH
>TRBV21-1
ASSKERGELQETQY
>TRBV2
ASTPGTSNQPQH
>TRBV2
ASGSSMNTEAF
>TRBV29-1
SVDSRAGVSPDTQY
>TRBV28
ASSFWVSYEQY
>TRBV28
ATVGGASGNTIY
>TRBV19
ASSNRAGFDTQY
>TRBV28
ASSLWSGGTEAF
>TRBV5-6
ASSLARTGGETQY
>TRBV5-6
ASSLAGGAGYT
>TRBV6-1
ACTGGGTEAF
>TRBV7-9
ASSQRASERGTPYEQY
>TRBV4-2
ASSPAPYSSGNTIY
>TRBV7-2
ASSLSSGRTDTQY
>TRBV27
ASRQVGAGELF
>TRBV5-1
ASSSGTGGSYTEAF
>TRBV19
ASTRGEGEKLF
>TRBV6-1
ASSEGAGRNTIY
>TRBV4-1
ASSPDRTNTEAF
>TRBV5-1
ASSLAAQAYNSPLH
>TRBV7-9
ASSYQYEQY
>TRBV5-1
ASSLGFGVTEAF
>TRBV28
ASSPTTLWGTQY
>TRBV20-1
SAGHGGEAF
>TRBV13
ASSLGLFRGQLNYGYT
>TRBV14
ASSQGTGGDGNQPQH
>TRBV5-1
ASSWSAGLTDTQY
>TRBV5-4
ASSLVPPLSGAGANVLT
>TRBV18
ASSPQLGRSGNTIY
>TRBV4-1
ASSFMWRWGGDTQY
>TRBV18
ASSSQGASTDTQY
>TRBV14
ASSQGLSGPTDTQY
>TRBV4-2
ASSPQGAGGYNEQF
>TRBV5-4
ASSPRQGAGTEAF
>TRBV5-1
ASNRGQIRQETQY
>TRBV19
ASSILPGRTYEQY
>TRBV6-1
ASIRGMLDNEQF
>TRBV6-6
ASSRLIPAYNEQF
>TRBV2
ASSRQAPGGYEQY
>TRBV20-1
SASFGDEQF
>TRBV5-1
ASSPGGVNQETQY
>TRBV28
ASSVTGHYYGYT
>TRBV5-1
ASRGGYEQY
>TRBV5-4
ASSWIPGQGHEQY
>TRBV4-1
ASSQLTSGSGSYNEQF